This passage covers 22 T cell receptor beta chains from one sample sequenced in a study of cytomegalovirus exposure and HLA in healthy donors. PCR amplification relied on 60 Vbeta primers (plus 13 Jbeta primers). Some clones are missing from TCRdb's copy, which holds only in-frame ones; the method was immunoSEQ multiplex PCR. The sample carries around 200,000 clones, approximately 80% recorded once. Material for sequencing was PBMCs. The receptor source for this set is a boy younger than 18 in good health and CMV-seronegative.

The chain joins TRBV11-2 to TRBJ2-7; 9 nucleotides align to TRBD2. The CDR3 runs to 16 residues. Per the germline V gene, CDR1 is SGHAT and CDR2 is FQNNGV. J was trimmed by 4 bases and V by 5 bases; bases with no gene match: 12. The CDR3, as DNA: TGTGCCAGCAGCCAGTCCATAGCGGGAGTTGTTTACGAGCAGTACTTC. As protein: CASSQSIAGVVYEQYF.

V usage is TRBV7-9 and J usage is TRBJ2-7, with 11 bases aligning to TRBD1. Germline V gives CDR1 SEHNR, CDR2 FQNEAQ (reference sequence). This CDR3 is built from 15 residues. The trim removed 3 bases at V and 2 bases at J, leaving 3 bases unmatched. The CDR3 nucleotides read TGTGCCAGCAGCTTGCGGGACAGGGGGACCTACGAGCAGTACTTC. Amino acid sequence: CASSLRDRGTYEQYF.

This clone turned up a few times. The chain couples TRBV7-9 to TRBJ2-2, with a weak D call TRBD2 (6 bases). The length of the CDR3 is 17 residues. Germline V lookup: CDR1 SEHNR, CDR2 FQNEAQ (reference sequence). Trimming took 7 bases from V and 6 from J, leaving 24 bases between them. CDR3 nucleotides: TGTGCCAGCACCCGTTACCAGGCGGGACTGGTCCCCGGGGAGCTGTTTTTT. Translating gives CASTRYQAGLVPGELFF.

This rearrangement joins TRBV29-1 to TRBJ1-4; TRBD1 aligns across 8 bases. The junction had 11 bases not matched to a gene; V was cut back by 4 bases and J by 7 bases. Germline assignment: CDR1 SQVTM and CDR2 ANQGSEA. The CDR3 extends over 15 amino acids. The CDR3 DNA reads TGCAGCGTTGTTGGTACCACAGGGGGATTTGAAAAACTGTTTTTT. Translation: CSVVGTTGGFEKLFF. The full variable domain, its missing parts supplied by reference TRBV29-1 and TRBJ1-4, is SAVISQKPSRDICQRGTSLTIQCQVDSQVTMMFWYRQQPGQSLTLIATANQGSEATYESGFVIDKFPISRPNLTFSTLTVSNMSPEDSSIYLCSVVGTTGGFEKLFFGSGTQLSVL.

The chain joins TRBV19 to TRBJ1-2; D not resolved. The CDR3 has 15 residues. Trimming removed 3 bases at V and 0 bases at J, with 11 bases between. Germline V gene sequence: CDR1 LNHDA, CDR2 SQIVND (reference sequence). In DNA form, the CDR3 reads TGTGCCAGTAGTATGGCCGCCACCACTAACTATGGCTACACCTTC. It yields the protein CASSMAATTNYGYTF.

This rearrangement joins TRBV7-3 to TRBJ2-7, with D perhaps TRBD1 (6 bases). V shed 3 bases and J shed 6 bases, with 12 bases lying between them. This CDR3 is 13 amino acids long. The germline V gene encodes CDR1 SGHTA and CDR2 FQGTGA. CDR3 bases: TGTGCCAGCAGCTTCTCACAGGGCGGCGAGCAGTACTTC. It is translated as CASSFSQGGEQYF.

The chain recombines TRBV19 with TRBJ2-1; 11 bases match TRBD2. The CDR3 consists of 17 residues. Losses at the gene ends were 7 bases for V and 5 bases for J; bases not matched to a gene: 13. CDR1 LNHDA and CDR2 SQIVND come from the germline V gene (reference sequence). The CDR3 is CASKRADGTSGHNEQFF. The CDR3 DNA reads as TGTGCCAGTAAAAGGGCTGACGGGACTAGCGGACACAATGAGCAGTTCTTC.

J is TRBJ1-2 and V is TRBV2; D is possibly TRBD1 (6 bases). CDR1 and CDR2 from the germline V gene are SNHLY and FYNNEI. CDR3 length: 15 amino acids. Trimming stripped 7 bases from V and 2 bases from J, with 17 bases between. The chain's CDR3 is CASKRGGSRNYGYTF. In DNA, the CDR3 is TGTGCCAGCAAGAGGGGGGGGTCTCGGAACTATGGCTACACCTTC.

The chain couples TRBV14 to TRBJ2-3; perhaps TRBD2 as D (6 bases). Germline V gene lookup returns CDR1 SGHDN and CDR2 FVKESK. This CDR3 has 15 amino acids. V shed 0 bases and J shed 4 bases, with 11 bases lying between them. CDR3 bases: TGTGCCAGCAGCCAAGAAGGGCGGGGCGCAGATACGCAGTATTTT. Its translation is CASSQEGRGADTQYF.

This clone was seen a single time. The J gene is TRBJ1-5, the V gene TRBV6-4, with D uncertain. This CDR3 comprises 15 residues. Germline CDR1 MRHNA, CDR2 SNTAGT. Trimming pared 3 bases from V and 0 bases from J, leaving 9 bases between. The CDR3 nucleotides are TGTGCCAGCAGTGAATGGGCAGATAGCAATCAGCCCCAGCATTTT. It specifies CASSEWADSNQPQHF.

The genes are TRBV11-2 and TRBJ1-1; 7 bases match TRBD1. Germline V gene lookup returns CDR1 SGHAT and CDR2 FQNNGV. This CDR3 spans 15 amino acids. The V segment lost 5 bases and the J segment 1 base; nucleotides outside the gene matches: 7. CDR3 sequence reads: CASSLPGTANTEAFF. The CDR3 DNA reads TGTGCCAGCAGCCTCCCCGGGACAGCGAACACTGAAGCTTTCTTT. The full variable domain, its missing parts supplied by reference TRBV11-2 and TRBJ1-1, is EAGVAQSPRYKIIEKRQSVAFWCNPISGHATLYWYQQILGQGPKLLIQFQNNGVVDDSQLPKDRFSAERLKGVDSTLKIQPAKLEDSAVYLCASSLPGTANTEAFFGQGTRLTVV.

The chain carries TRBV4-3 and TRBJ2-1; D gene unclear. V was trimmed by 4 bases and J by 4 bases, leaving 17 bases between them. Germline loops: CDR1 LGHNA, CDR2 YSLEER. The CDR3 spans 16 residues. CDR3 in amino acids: CASSPRVASLYNEQFF. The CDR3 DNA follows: TGCGCCAGCAGCCCCCGGGTAGCCAGTCTATACAATGAGCAGTTCTTC.

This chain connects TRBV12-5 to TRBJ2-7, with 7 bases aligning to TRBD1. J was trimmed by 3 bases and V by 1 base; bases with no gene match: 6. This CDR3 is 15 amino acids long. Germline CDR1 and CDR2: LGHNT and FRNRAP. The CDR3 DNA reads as TGTGCTAGTGGTTTGGGACAGGGTGATTTCTACGAGCAGTACTTC. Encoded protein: CASGLGQGDFYEQYF.

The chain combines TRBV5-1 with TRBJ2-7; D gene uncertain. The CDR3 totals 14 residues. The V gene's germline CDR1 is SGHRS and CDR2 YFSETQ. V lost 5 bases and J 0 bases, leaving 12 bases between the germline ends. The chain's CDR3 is CASSRDFSSYEQYF. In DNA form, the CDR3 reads TGCGCCAGCAGTCGAGACTTTAGCTCCTACGAGCAGTACTTC.

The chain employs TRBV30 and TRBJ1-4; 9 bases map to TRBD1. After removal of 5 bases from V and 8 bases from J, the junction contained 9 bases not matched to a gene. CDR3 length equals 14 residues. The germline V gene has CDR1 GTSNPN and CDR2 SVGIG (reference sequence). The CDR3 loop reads CAWGGGDRDEKLFF. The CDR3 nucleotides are TGTGCCTGGGGGGGTGGGGACAGGGACGAAAAACTGTTTTTT.

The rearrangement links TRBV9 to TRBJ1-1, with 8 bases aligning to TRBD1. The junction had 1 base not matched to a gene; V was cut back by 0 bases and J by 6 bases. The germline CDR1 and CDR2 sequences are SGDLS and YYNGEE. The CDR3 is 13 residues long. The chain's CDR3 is CASSVAGGPEAFF. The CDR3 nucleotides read TGTGCCAGCAGCGTAGCAGGGGGCCCTGAAGCTTTCTTT.

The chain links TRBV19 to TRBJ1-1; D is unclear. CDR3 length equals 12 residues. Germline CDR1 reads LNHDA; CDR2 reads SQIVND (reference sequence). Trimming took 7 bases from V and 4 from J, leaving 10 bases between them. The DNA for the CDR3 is TGTGCCAGTAAGTATCCAGGCACTGAAGCTTTCTTT. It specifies CASKYPGTEAFF.

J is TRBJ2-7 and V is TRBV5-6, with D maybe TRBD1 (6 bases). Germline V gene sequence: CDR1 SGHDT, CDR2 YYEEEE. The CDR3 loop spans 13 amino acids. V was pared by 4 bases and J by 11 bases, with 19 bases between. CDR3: CASSPGGMTTEYF. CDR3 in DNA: TGTGCCAGCAGCCCTGGGGGCATGACTACGGAGTACTTC.

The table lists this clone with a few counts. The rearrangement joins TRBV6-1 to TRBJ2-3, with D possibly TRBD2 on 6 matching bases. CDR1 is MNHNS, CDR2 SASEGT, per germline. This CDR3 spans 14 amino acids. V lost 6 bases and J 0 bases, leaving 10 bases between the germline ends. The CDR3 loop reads CASSGSGSTDTQYF. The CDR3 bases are TGTGCCAGCAGCGGCAGCGGGAGCACAGATACGCAGTATTTT.

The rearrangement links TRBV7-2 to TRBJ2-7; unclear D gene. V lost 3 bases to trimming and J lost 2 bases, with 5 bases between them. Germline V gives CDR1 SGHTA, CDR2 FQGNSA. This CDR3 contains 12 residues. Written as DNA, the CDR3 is TGTGCCAGCAGCTTCCCAACCTACGAGCAGTACTTC. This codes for CASSFPTYEQYF. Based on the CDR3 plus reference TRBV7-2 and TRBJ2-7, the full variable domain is GAGVSQSPSNKVTEKGKDVELRCDPISGHTALYWYRQSLGQGLEFLIYFQGNSAPDKSGLPSDRFSAERTGGSVSTLTIQRTQQEDSAVYLCASSFPTYEQYFGPGTRLTVT.

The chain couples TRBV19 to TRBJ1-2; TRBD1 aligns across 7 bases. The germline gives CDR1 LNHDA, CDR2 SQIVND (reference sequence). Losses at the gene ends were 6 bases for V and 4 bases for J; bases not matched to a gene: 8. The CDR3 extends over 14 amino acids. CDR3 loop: CASRDRQGFYGYTF. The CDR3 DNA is TGTGCCAGTAGGGACCGACAGGGATTCTATGGCTACACCTTC.

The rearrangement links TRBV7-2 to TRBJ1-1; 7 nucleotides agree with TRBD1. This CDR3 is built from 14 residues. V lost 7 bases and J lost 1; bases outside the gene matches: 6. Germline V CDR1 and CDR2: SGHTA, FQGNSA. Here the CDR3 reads CASKLGQANTEAFF. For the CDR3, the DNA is TGTGCCAGCAAACTCGGACAGGCGAACACTGAAGCTTTCTTT.